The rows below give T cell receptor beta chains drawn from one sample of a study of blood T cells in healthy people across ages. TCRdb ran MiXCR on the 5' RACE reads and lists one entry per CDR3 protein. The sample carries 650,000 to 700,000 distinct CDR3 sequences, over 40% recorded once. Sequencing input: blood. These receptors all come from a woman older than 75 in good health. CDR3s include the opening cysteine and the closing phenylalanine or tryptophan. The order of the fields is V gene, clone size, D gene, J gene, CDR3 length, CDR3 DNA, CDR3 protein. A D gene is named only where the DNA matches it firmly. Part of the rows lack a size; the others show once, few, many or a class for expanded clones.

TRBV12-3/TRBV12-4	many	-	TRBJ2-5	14	TGTGCCAGCAGTGCACGGGACTCCTTAGAGACCCAGTACTTC	CASSARDSLETQYF
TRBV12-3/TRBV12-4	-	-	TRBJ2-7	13	TGTGCCAGCAGCATACAGAGAGAAAATGAGCAGTACTTC	CASSIQRENEQYF
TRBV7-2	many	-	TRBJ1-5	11	TGTGCCAGCAGCTTAGATTCGGCCCAGCATTTT	CASSLDSAQHF
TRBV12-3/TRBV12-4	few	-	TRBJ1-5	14	TGTGCCAGCAGTTTGGGTCGGCTGGTTCAGCCCCAGCATTTT	CASSLGRLVQPQHF
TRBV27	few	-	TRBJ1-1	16	TGTGCCAGCAGTCCGGGGACGGCTACGTCGAACACTGAAGCTTTCTTT	CASSPGTATSNTEAFF
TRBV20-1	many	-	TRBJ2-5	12	TGCAGTAGCCCCGGGACGGCAGAGACCCAGTACTTC	CSSPGTAETQYF
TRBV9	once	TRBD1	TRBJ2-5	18	TGTGCCAGCAGCGTAGCTCGGGGACAGGGACGAAAGCAAGAGACCCAGTACTTC	CASSVARGQGRKQETQYF
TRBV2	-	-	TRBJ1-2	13	TGTGCCAACAGTAGGGATCAGGGGTATGGCTACACCTTC	CANSRDQGYGYTF
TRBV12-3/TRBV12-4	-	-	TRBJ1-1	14	TGTGCCAGCAGTTTACAGGGATTGATCACTGAAGCTTTCTTT	CASSLQGLITEAFF
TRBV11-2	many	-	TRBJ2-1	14	TGTGCCAGCAGCTTAGAGTCTGCTTTCAATGAGCAGTTCTTC	CASSLESAFNEQFF
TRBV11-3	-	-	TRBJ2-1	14	TGTGCCAGCAGCTTAGGTCCTGCGGGTGGTGAGCAGTTCTTC	CASSLGPAGGEQFF
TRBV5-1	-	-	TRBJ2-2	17	TGCGCCAGCGCATCGGGCTCGATGGACCTCAGGACCGGGGAGCTGTTTTTT	CASASGSMDLRTGELFF
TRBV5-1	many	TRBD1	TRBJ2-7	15	TGCGCCAGCAGCTTGGTTACAGGGGGCTCCTACGAGCAGTACTTC	CASSLVTGGSYEQYF
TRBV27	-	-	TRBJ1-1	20	TGTGCCAGCAGTTTAAAAGGGAGTTGGTTATCTGGGGCTGTGAACACTGAAGCTTTCTTT	CASSLKGSWLSGAVNTEAFF
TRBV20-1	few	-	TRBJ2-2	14	TGCAGTGCTTGGCGGGGCACCAACACCGGGGAGCTGTTTTTT	CSAWRGTNTGELFF
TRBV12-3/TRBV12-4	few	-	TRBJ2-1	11	TGTGCCGGAGGGACACACAATGAGCAGTTCTTC	CAGGTHNEQFF
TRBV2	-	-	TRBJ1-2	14	TGTGCCAGCAGTCAGAGGAGGGACAAAAGAGCCTACACCTTC	CASSQRRDKRAYTF
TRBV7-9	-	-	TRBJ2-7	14	TGTGCCAGCAGCTTGGACCAAAGCCCGCGGGAGCAGTACTTC	CASSLDQSPREQYF
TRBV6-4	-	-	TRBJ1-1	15	TGTGCCAGCAGTGCCGAGGGAGGGGGGCGAATTGGAGCTTTCTTT	CASSAEGGGRIGAFF
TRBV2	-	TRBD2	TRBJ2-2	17	TGTGCCAGCAGTCTGGTCCGGACTAGCGGGAGTTCCGGGGAGCTGTTTTTT	CASSLVRTSGSSGELFF
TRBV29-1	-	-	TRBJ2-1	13	TGCAGCGTTGGGTACAGCGCTTACAATGAGCAGTTCTTC	CSVGYSAYNEQFF
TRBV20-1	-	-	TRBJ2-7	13	TGCAGTGCTAGAGGGCGCGGGGACTACGAGCAGTACTTC	CSARGRGDYEQYF
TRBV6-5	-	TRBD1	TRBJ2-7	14	TGTGCCAGCAGTTGGGGACAGGGTGGGTACGAGCAGTACTTC	CASSWGQGGYEQYF
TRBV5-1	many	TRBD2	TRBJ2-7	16	TGCGCCAGCAGCTTGCAGGGCGGGGGACTCCACTACGAGCAGTACTTC	CASSLQGGGLHYEQYF
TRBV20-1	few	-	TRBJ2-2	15	TGCAGTGCTAGAGGACCATCGAGGAGCACCGGGGAGCTGTTTTTT	CSARGPSRSTGELFF
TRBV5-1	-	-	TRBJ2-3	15	TGCGCCAGCAGCTTTGGTCGGCTTAGCACAGATACGCAGTATTTT	CASSFGRLSTDTQYF
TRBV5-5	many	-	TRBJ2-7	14	TGTGCCAGCACCGAGGTGGGGAGCTCCTACGAGCAGTACTTC	CASTEVGSSYEQYF
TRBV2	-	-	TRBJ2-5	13	TGTGCCAGCAGTGAAAATGGTGGAGAGACCCAGTACTTC	CASSENGGETQYF
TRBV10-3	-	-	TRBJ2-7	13	TGTGCCATCATGGGGCAGGAGACATACGAGCAGTACTTC	CAIMGQETYEQYF
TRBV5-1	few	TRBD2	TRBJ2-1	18	TGCGCCAGCAGCGTGCTGGGGCGGGAGGGTGTCTCCTACAATGAGCAGTTCTTC	CASSVLGREGVSYNEQFF
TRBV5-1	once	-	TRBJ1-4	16	TGCGCCAGCAGCTTGGCCCCCAGGGGCACTAATGAAAAACTGTTTTTT	CASSLAPRGTNEKLFF
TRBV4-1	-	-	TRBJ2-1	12	TGCGCCAGCAGCCAAGAGCCCAATGAGCAGTTCTTC	CASSQEPNEQFF
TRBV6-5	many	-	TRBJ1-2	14	TGTGCCAGCAGTTACTCGGCCTCAGACTATGGCTACACCTTC	CASSYSASDYGYTF
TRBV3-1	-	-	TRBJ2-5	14	TGTGCCGGCGGCCGCCCGGAGCTTTCAGAGACCCAGTACTTC	CAGGRPELSETQYF
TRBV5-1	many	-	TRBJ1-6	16	TGCGCCAGCAGCTTGGGGACCGGAGTCCATAATTCACCCCTCCACTTT	CASSLGTGVHNSPLHF
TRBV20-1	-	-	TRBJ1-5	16	TGCAGTGCTAGAGATTGGGCGGGGGCCGATTATCGGGCCCAGCATTTT	CSARDWAGADYRAQHF
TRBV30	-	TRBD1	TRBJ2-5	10	TGTGCCTGGAGCGGGACAGCCCAGTACTTC	CAWSGTAQYF
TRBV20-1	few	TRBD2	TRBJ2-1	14	TGCAGTGCTAGAGATCTAGCGGGGGGGCGGGAGCAGTTCTTC	CSARDLAGGREQFF
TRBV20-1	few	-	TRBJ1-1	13	TGCAGTGCTGGGCGACAGCCGAACACTGAAGCTTTCTTT	CSAGRQPNTEAFF
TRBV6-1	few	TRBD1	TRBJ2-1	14	TGTGCCAGCAGTGACCGACAGGGGTTCAATGAGCAGTTCTTC	CASSDRQGFNEQFF
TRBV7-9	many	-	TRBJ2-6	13	TGTGCCAGCCGTAGCTCTGGGGCCAACGTCCTGACTTTC	CASRSSGANVLTF